The clone carrying this TCR beta chain was recorded a few times. Its target is not known. TCRdb itself ran the 5' RACE reads through MiXCR, one entry per CDR3 protein. This sample carries 600,000 to 800,000 distinct CDR3 sequences, roughly 20% of them seen once, and the ten largest clones take 4% to 4.5%. The sample originates from a study of identical twins. Trimming took 0 bases from V and 2 from J, leaving 9 bases between them. The germline V gene has CDR1 SGDLS and CDR2 YYNGEE. There are 16 residues in the CDR3. Findings and limits, study-wide: The study reached conclusions through statistical analysis that was cross-sectional, not following the same donors. Diverse VJ usage suggested most zero-insertion clonotypes were not invariant T cells.

These data also formed part of another study, on T cells expressing NK-cell markers. That paper adds: Sorted CD3+CD56-NKG2C+, CD3+CD56+NKG2C- and CD3+CD56+NKG2C+ T cells were the source of the TCR beta repertoires.

Sequencing was performed on PBMCs. The receptor's source is a young woman in good health. The V and J genes are TRBV9 and TRBJ2-6, with a weak D call TRBD1 (5 bases). In DNA form, the CDR3 reads TGTGCCAGCAGCGTAGCTTCAGGGACTGGGGCCAACGTCCTGACTTTC. Protein: CASSVASGTGANVLTF.